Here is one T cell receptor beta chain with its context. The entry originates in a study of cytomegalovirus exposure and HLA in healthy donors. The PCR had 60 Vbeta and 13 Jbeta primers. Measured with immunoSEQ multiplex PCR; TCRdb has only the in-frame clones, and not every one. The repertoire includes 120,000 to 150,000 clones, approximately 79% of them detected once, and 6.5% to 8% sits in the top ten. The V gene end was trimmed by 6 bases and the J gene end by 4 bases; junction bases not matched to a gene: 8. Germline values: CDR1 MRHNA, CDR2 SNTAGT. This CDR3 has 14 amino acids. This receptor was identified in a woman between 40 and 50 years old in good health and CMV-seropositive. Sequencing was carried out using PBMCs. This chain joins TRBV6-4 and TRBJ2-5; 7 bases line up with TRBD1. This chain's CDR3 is CASRSDRVVETQYF. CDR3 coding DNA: TGTGCCAGCAGGAGTGACAGGGTTGTAGAGACCCAGTACTTC.